These 30 T cell receptor beta chains share one sample of origin, sequenced in a study of intratumoral heterogeneity in liver cancer. Assay: immunoSEQ multiplex PCR; the TCRdb copy retains only in-frame clones and omits some. This sample has about 5,900 clones, with approximately 62% found just once. Sample: tumor-adjacent normal tissue, taken before any cancer treatment. These receptors were collected from a man between 65 and 85 years old with hepatocellular carcinoma.

CDR3 sequence: CASSVGGASGELFF. The CDR3 DNA follows: TGTGCCAGCAGCGTAGGGGGGGCAAGCGGGGAGCTGTTTTTT. J is TRBJ2-2 and V is TRBV9, with D tentatively TRBD1 or TRBD2 (6 bases each). Trimming left V 0 bases short and J 7 bases short, with 10 bases between. CDR1 and CDR2 (germline): SGDLS, YYNGEE. The CDR3 consists of 14 residues.

V and J are TRBV10-3 and TRBJ2-2; the D gene is possibly TRBD2 (6 bases). This CDR3 has 13 amino acids. V dropped 4 bases and J dropped 5 bases, with 8 bases sitting between them. In germline, CDR1 is ENHRY, CDR2 SYGVKD. For the CDR3, the DNA is TGTGCCATCAGTGTGGGGGGTACCGGGGAGCTGTTTTTT. Translated: CAISVGGTGELFF.

The table lists this clone with a count of one. J is TRBJ2-1 and V is TRBV10-1; tentatively, D is TRBD1 or TRBD2 (5 bases each). The CDR3 runs 14 residues. Trimming shortened V by 8 bases and J by 5 bases, and 16 bases separated the two germline ends. The germline gives CDR1 WNHNN, CDR2 SYGVQD (reference sequence). The CDR3, as DNA: TGCGCCAGCGCCCGGGACGGCCAGAACAATGAGCAGTTCTTC. It codes for CASARDGQNNEQFF.

The chain links TRBV7-5 to TRBJ2-2. TRBV7-5 is termed a pseudogene. The CDR3 is 16 residues long. The DNA of the CDR3 is TGTGCCAGAAGCGCCGTAATGCACGGGCTTACCGGGGAGCTGTTTTTT. Its protein product is CARSAVMHGLTGELFF.

This chain uses TRBV19 with TRBJ1-5; D not certain. Germline CDR1 and CDR2: LNHDA and SQIVND (reference sequence). V was trimmed by 2 bases and J by 3 bases, leaving 2 bases between them. The CDR3 covers 12 residues. The CDR3 DNA is TGTGCCAGTAGTATATACAATCAGCCCCAGCATTTT. Its translation: CASSIYNQPQHF.

The chain joins TRBV6-5 to TRBJ1-2; TRBD1 is a possible D gene (5 bases). The V end was cut by 2 bases, the J end by 5 bases, with 12 bases between. The CDR3 has 14 amino acids. Germline V lookup: CDR1 MNHEY, CDR2 SVGAGI. The CDR3 reads CASSYQGRTYGYTF. CDR3 in DNA: TGTGCCAGCAGTTACCAGGGCAGAACATATGGCTACACCTTC.

As to this clone: An end of the junction differs from the germline gene, which may be a read error. The rearrangement joins TRBV4-3 to TRBJ2-5; the D gene is possibly TRBD2 (6 bases). The CDR3 is 21 amino acids. From germline, CDR1 is LGHNA and CDR2 YSLEER. This chain's CDR3 is CASSQATPGLSAAAKQEIQYF. CDR3 DNA sequence: TGCGCCAGCAGCCAAGCCACCCCGGGACTCTCAGCAGCCGCCAAACAAGAGATCCAGTACTTC.

This clone is medium-sized within its sample. This sequence joins TRBV7-9 and TRBJ1-2, with 11 bases lining up with TRBD1. The CDR3 contains 16 residues. Looked up from germline, CDR1 is SEHNR and CDR2 is FQNEAQ (reference sequence). Trimming cost V 4 bases and J 4 bases; bases outside gene matches: 8. CDR3 sequence reads: CASSSDRGLSIYGYTF. The CDR3 DNA is TGTGCCAGCAGCTCGGACAGGGGGCTGTCAATCTATGGCTACACCTTC.

The rearrangement uses TRBV6-1 and TRBJ2-5; 8 nucleotides line up with TRBD1. CDR3 length equals 14 residues. CDR1 is MNHNS and CDR2 is SASEGT in the germline V gene. V was pared by 3 bases and J by 1 base, with 1 base of the junction left unmatched. The CDR3 loop is CASSDRGRQETQYF. The CDR3 DNA is TGTGCCAGCAGTGACAGGGGGCGCCAAGAGACCCAGTACTTC.

The J gene is TRBJ1-4, the V gene TRBV7-8; TRBD1 matches at 7 bases. In germline, CDR1 is SGHVS, CDR2 FQNEAQ. J gave up 0 bases and V 5 bases, and 6 bases lay outside the gene matches. The CDR3 spans 16 residues. The DNA for the CDR3 is TGTGCCAGCAGCGCGACAGGGAAGGCAACTAATGAAAAACTGTTTTTT. Protein sequence: CASSATGKATNEKLFF.

This clone has a handful of counts. The chain uses TRBV19 and TRBJ1-6; D is ambiguous. The ends were cut back, 3 bases at V and 8 bases at J, with 5 bases in the middle. CDR1 LNHDA and CDR2 SQIVND come from the germline V gene (reference sequence). CDR3 length: 12 residues. As DNA, the CDR3 is TGTGCCAGTAGTATCGCGGATTCACCCCTCCACTTT. Amino acid sequence: CASSIADSPLHF.

This clone appeared once. This chain joins TRBV9 and TRBJ1-3, with TRBD1 as a possible D gene (5 bases). The CDR3 totals 13 residues. Trimming took 10 bases from V and 0 from J, leaving 11 bases between them. Per germline, CDR1 SGDLS and CDR2 YYNGEE. The CDR3 DNA is TGTGCCCCAGGCGGGGGCTCTGGAAACACCATATATTTT. It is translated as CAPGGGSGNTIYF.

In its sample, this clone ranks as large (0.1 to 1%). The CDR3 loop reads CASSQLTAETQYF. CDR3 coding DNA: TGCGCCAGCAGCCAATTAACGGCGGAGACCCAGTACTTC. The chain joins TRBV4-1 to TRBJ2-5; D gene uncertain. The CDR3 has 13 residues. With 2 bases removed from V and 5 bases from J, the gap between germline ends came to 9 bases. Germline values: CDR1 MGHRA, CDR2 YSYEKL.

By proportion, this clone is medium-sized. V usage is TRBV28 and J usage is TRBJ1-2; 10 bases fit TRBD1. Germline values: CDR1 MDHEN, CDR2 SYDVKM. Germline trimming cut 2 bases from V and 1 base from J; bases unmatched to any gene: 4. The length of the CDR3 is 16 residues. As DNA, the CDR3 is TGTGCCAGCAGTTTAGGGACAGGGGACTTTAACTATGGCTACACCTTC. This encodes CASSLGTGDFNYGYTF.

The chain combines TRBV5-4 with TRBJ1-2; TRBD1 is a possible D gene (5 bases). The CDR3 runs to 14 residues. The V gene's germline CDR1 is SGHNT and CDR2 YYREEE (reference sequence). V was clipped by 3 bases and J by 4 bases, with 13 bases between them. The CDR3 reads CASSSDSYFYGYTF. The DNA of the CDR3 is TGTGCCAGCAGCTCAGACAGTTACTTCTATGGCTACACCTTC.

The rearrangement links TRBV6-5 to TRBJ1-1; tentative D call: TRBD1 (6 bases). The germline V and J ends were trimmed by 3 bases and 1 base, with 12 bases remaining between them. Germline V lookup: CDR1 MNHEY, CDR2 SVGAGI. This CDR3 spans 15 amino acids. The CDR3 region is CASSYMGATNTEAFF. The CDR3 DNA reads as TGTGCCAGCAGTTATATGGGGGCGACGAACACTGAAGCTTTCTTT.

CDR3 in DNA: TGTGCCAGCACCATGGACAGGGTGTACACCGGGGAGCTGTTTTTT. Its translation: CASTMDRVYTGELFF. The chain is built from TRBV28 and TRBJ2-2; 8 bases fit TRBD1. The CDR3 has 15 amino acids. J gave up 3 bases and V 7 bases, and 7 bases lay outside the gene matches. Germline V gives CDR1 MDHEN, CDR2 SYDVKM.

DNA for the CDR3: TGTGCCAGTAGTACCGACATTATGAACACTGAAGCTTTCTTT. This gives the protein CASSTDIMNTEAFF. The chain employs TRBV19 and TRBJ1-1; D call uncertain. Germline lookup yields CDR1 LNHDA and CDR2 SQIVND (reference sequence). V was trimmed by 4 bases and J by 0 bases, leaving 9 bases between them. The CDR3 extends over 14 amino acids. The entire variable domain, with the rest obtained from reference TRBV19 and TRBJ1-1, is as follows: DGGITQSPKYLFRKEGQNVTLSCEQNLNHDAMYWYRQDPGQGLRLIYYSQIVNDFQKGDIAEGYSVSREKKESFPLTVTSAQKNPTAFYLCASSTDIMNTEAFFGQGTRLTVV.

V is TRBV4-2 and J is TRBJ2-3; TRBD2 aligns across 9 bases. The CDR3 has 17 amino acids. The V segment lost 0 bases and the J segment 2 bases; nucleotides outside the gene matches: 6. Germline CDR1 reads LGHNA; CDR2 reads YNFKEQ. This chain's CDR3 is CASSQDWGGGATDTQYF. The CDR3 DNA sequence: TGTGCCAGCAGCCAAGACTGGGGCGGGGGGGCCACAGATACGCAGTATTTT.

The chain employs TRBV19 and TRBJ2-7, with 7 bases that match TRBD2. Germline V gene lookup returns CDR1 LNHDA and CDR2 SQIVND (reference sequence). V shed 3 bases and J 2 bases; nucleotides not matched to a gene: 7. This CDR3 region has 15 residues. The CDR3, as DNA: TGTGCCAGTAGTATTAGGGCTAGCGGAGCCTACGAGCAGTACTTC. This translates into CASSIRASGAYEQYF.

This clone was detected only a few times. The V call is TRBV14, the J call TRBJ1-2; D is perhaps TRBD1 (6 bases). The CDR3 is 13 residues long. V was clipped by 1 base and J by 7 bases, with 10 bases between them. Looked up from germline, CDR1 is SGHDN and CDR2 is FVKESK. The CDR3 region is CASSQGGGAGYTF. The CDR3 DNA follows: TGTGCCAGCAGCCAAGGAGGGGGGGCTGGCTACACCTTC. Full variable domain (remainder filled in from reference TRBV14 and TRBJ1-2): EAGVTQFPSHSVIEKGQTVTLRCDPISGHDNLYWYRRVMGKEIKFLLHFVKESKQDESGMPNNRFLAERTGGTYSTLKVQPAELEDSGVYFCASSQGGGAGYTFGSGTRLTVV.

The rearrangement uses TRBV18 and TRBJ2-6, with a tentative D call TRBD1 (6 bases). Germline-derived CDR1 and CDR2 are KGHSH and LQKENI. V was cut by 3 bases and J by 0 bases, with 15 bases left in between. The CDR3 spans 18 residues. The CDR3 sequence: CASSPYKRGSSGANVLTF. The CDR3 DNA follows: TGTGCCAGCTCACCCTATAAGAGGGGGAGCTCTGGGGCCAACGTCCTGACTTTC.

This chain connects TRBV18 to TRBJ2-4; 8 bases map to TRBD1. Germline V gene lookup returns CDR1 KGHSH and CDR2 LQKENI. The J segment lost 8 bases and the V segment lost 3 bases, leaving 3 bases of the junction unmatched. This CDR3 is built from 13 residues. In DNA form, the CDR3 reads TGTGCCAGCTCACCGGTGACAGGGGACATTCAGTACTTC. Its translation: CASSPVTGDIQYF.

This chain uses TRBV10-3 with TRBJ1-2, with D perhaps TRBD1 (5 bases). Trimming stripped 2 bases from V and 1 base from J, with 11 bases between. The CDR3 contains 15 residues. Germline V gene sequence: CDR1 ENHRY, CDR2 SYGVKD. CDR3 nucleotide sequence: TGTGCCATCAGTGAGGTTGGGGGTGATAACTATGGCTACACCTTC. It is translated as CAISEVGGDNYGYTF.

J is TRBJ2-7 and V is TRBV5-6, with TRBD2 matching 8 bases. Trimming removed 1 base from V and 3 bases from J; junction bases left unmatched: 6. Germline CDR1 and CDR2: SGHDT and YYEEEE. This CDR3 contains 15 residues. The CDR3 region has the DNA TGTGCCAGCAGCTTGTATAGCGGGGAGTTCTACGAGCAGTACTTC. Its translation is CASSLYSGEFYEQYF.

V gene TRBV6-5 combines with J gene TRBJ1-1; D might be TRBD1 (5 bases). The germline V and J ends were trimmed by 2 bases and 11 bases, with 12 bases remaining between them. The CDR3 has 12 amino acids. The germline V gene has CDR1 MNHEY and CDR2 SVGAGI. In nucleotides, the CDR3 is TGTGCCAGCAGTTACCCCGGCAGGGCCGCTTTCTTT. It is translated as CASSYPGRAAFF.

The V and J genes are TRBV25-1 and TRBJ2-4; maybe TRBD2 (5 bases). The CDR3 spans 14 residues. The germline gives CDR1 MGHDK, CDR2 SYGVNS. The V end was cut by 5 bases, the J end by 6 bases, with 14 bases between. CDR3 coding DNA: TGTGCCAGCAGTCCCTATCTAGCTAGAAACATTCAGTACTTC. Its protein is CASSPYLARNIQYF.

The rearrangement uses TRBV2 and TRBJ2-1, with unresolved D. The CDR3 sequence is 15 residues long. Germline lookup yields CDR1 SNHLY and CDR2 FYNNEI. V gave up 3 bases and J gave up 5 bases, with 14 bases separating them. The CDR3 sequence is CASSEPQKPHNEQFF. The CDR3 DNA sequence: TGTGCCAGCAGTGAGCCCCAAAAGCCCCACAATGAGCAGTTCTTC.

The chain is built from TRBV4-3 and TRBJ1-2, with 8 bases aligning to TRBD1. The germline CDR1 and CDR2 sequences are LGHNA and YSLEER. V shed 1 base, J shed 7 bases, and the junction held 8 bases outside the gene matches. The CDR3 is 15 amino acids. DNA of the CDR3: TGCGCCAGCAGCCAAGGGACAGGGAGTCTTGGTGGCTACACCTTC. Protein product: CASSQGTGSLGGYTF.

CDR3: CSVDVGAGIYGYTF. The DNA of the CDR3 is TGCAGCGTTGATGTAGGAGCAGGGATCTATGGCTACACCTTC. The chain joins TRBV29-1 to TRBJ1-2, with D possibly matching TRBD1 (5 bases). CDR3 length equals 14 residues. CDR1 and CDR2 (germline): SQVTM, ANQGSEA. The V end lost 3 bases, the J end lost 4 bases, and 15 bases lay between the germline ends.